This T cell receptor (beta chain) stems from a study of blood T cell repertoires in COVID-19. Study-level background: Acute-phase and convalescent COVID-19 samples originated in the United States, Italy and Spain. T cells, B-cell-depleted T cells, or PBMCs supplied cDNA or gDNA.

The CDR3 is made up of 15 amino acids. Germline loops: CDR1 LGHDT, CDR2 YNNKEL (reference sequence). Trimming cost V 1 base and J 1 base, with 10 bases left between them. Per the authors' pipeline: It was from reference gene primer amplification that nucleated cell counts were estimated. Profiled with immunoSEQ multiplex PCR; TCRdb holds only in-frame clones, not every one. The DNA gave D and trimming, while V, J and clone size come from that table. The sample consists of fewer than 300,000 clones, 88% of them appearing once. What was sequenced was peripheral blood. The chain joins TRBV3-1 (or the pseudogene TRBV3-2) to TRBJ1-1, with D possibly TRBD1 on 6 matching bases. The sequence was obtained from a man in his 60s who had recovered from COVID-19. CDR3 protein: CASSQATGRNTEAFF. CDR3 coding DNA: TGTGCCAGCAGCCAAGCTACAGGGAGGAACACTGAAGCTTTCTTT.